This passage covers 10 T cell receptor beta chains from one sample sequenced in a study of blood T cell repertoires in COVID-19. Some clones are missing from TCRdb's copy, which holds only in-frame ones; the method was immunoSEQ multiplex PCR. Of 340,000 or so clones in the sample, roughly 87% are singletons; the top ten hold 1%. Sequencing was carried out using peripheral blood. The source of these receptors is a man aged 50 or older with active or convalescent COVID-19.

The chain is built from TRBV7-9 and TRBJ1-1; D is undetermined. Looked up from germline, CDR1 is SEHNR and CDR2 is FQNEAQ (reference sequence). The CDR3 spans 13 residues. With 6 bases removed from V and 4 bases from J, the gap between germline ends came to 12 bases. In DNA form, the CDR3 reads TGTGCCAGCAGAAAGTACGGCGGCACTGAAGCTTTCTTT. Translation: CASRKYGGTEAFF.

This rearrangement joins TRBV6-2 or TRBV6-3 to TRBJ1-1; D remains ambiguous. Looked up from germline, CDR1 is MNHEY and CDR2 is SVGEGT. The CDR3 runs 15 residues. V was cut by 5 bases and J by 1 base, with 14 bases left in between. In nucleotides, the CDR3 is TGTGCCAGCAGTCTACAGCGGGTGGCGAACACTGAAGCTTTCTTT. As protein: CASSLQRVANTEAFF.

The chain is built from TRBV28 and TRBJ2-1; D possibly corresponds to TRBD2 (6 bases). Trimming took off 6 bases at V and 8 bases at J, with 23 bases between the two ends. The germline gives CDR1 MDHEN, CDR2 SYDVKM. The CDR3 contains 16 residues. CDR3 residues: CASRVRRGAFTHEQFF. CDR3 sequence (DNA): TGTGCCAGCAGGGTCCGGAGGGGCGCATTCACACATGAGCAGTTCTTC.

This clone occurred a few times. The chain employs TRBV5-1 and TRBJ2-2, with 9 bases aligning to TRBD1. Germline loops: CDR1 SGHRS, CDR2 YFSETQ. V lost 7 bases and J lost 2; bases outside the gene matches: 9. The CDR3 contains 16 residues. Here the CDR3 DNA reads TGCGCCAGCCGACCCCCGGGACAGGGTAACACCGGGGAGCTGTTTTTT. It translates to CASRPPGQGNTGELFF.

The rearrangement joins TRBV12-2 to TRBJ1-2; TRBD1, as called in the table, went unchecked against the DNA. TRBV12-2 has pseudogene status. This CDR3 is 15 amino acids long. CDR3 sequence: CASRLATGGMVGYTF. CDR3 sequence (DNA): TGTGCAAGTCGCTTAGCGACAGGGGGGATGGTTGGCTACACCTTC.

This chain uses TRBV5-1 with TRBJ1-1, with TRBD1 matching 8 bases. The CDR3 loop spans 12 amino acids. The V gene end was trimmed by 5 bases and the J gene end by 4 bases; junction bases not matched to a gene: 1. Germline CDR1 SGHRS, CDR2 YFSETQ. The CDR3 bases are TGCGCCAGCAGTACAGGGGGCACTGAAGCTTTCTTT. Its protein is CASSTGGTEAFF. The full variable domain, with the rest looked up from reference TRBV5-1 and TRBJ1-1, is KAGVTQTPRYLIKTRGQQVTLSCSPISGHRSVSWYQQTPGQGLQFLFEYFSETQRNKGNFPGRFSGRQFSNSRSEMNVSTLELGDSALYLCASSTGGTEAFFGQGTRLTVV.

The chain has TRBV18 and TRBJ2-5; D is perhaps TRBD1 (5 bases). Germline assignment: CDR1 KGHSH and CDR2 LQKENI. The CDR3 runs 13 residues. V shed 1 base and J shed 5 bases, with 8 bases lying between them. The CDR3 loop reads CASSPQGSETQYF. CDR3 DNA sequence: TGTGCCAGCTCACCACAGGGGTCGGAGACCCAGTACTTC.

The CDR3 spells CASSLTGGNSYEQYF. The CDR3 region has the DNA TGTGCCAGCAGTTTAACAGGGGGCAACTCCTACGAGCAGTACTTC. J is TRBJ2-7 and V is TRBV28; 9 positions match TRBD1. After removal of 2 bases from V and 0 bases from J, the junction contained 2 bases not matched to a gene. Germline CDR1 reads MDHEN; CDR2 reads SYDVKM. This CDR3 region has 15 residues.

The chain recombines TRBV27 with TRBJ2-3; possible D gene TRBD2, 5 bases. This CDR3 has 12 amino acids. Between the trimmed V and J ends, which lost 4 bases and 8 bases, there was a span of 10 bases. The germline CDR1 and CDR2 sequences are MNHEY and SMNVEV (reference sequence). The CDR3 protein is CASSSVRGTQYF. CDR3 sequence (DNA): TGTGCCAGCAGTTCCGTACGGGGTACGCAGTATTTT.

This clone has more than one count but fewer than ten. DNA for the CDR3: TGTGCCAGCAGCGTACGCGGGAGGGCCGAGGTGGGGCAAGAGACCCAGTACTTC. It codes for CASSVRGRAEVGQETQYF. V gene TRBV9 combines with J gene TRBJ2-5, with 9 bases identical to TRBD2. Germline V gene lookup returns CDR1 SGDLS and CDR2 YYNGEE. Trimming at V came to 1 base and at J to 2 bases, leaving 12 bases not matched to a gene. CDR3 size: 18 residues.